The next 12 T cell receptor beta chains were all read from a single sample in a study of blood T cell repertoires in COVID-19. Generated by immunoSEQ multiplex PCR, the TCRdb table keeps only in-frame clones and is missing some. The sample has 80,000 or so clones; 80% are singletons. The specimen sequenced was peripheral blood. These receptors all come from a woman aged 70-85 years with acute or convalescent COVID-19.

CDR3 protein: CATSDRSSGNTIYF. The CDR3 DNA reads TGTGCCACATCCGACAGGAGCTCTGGAAACACCATATATTTT. The rearrangement uses TRBV7-8 and TRBJ1-3; D is possibly TRBD1 (6 bases). Trimming removed 10 bases at V and 0 bases at J, with 13 bases between. This CDR3 has 14 amino acids. Looked up from germline, CDR1 is SGHVS and CDR2 is FQNEAQ.

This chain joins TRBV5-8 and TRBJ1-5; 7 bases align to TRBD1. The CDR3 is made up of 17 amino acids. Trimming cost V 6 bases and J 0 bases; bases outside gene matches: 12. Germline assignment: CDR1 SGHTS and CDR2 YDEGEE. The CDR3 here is CASIERQGYYSNQPQHF. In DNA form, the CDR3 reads TGTGCCAGCATTGAGAGACAGGGCTATTATAGCAATCAGCCCCAGCATTTT.

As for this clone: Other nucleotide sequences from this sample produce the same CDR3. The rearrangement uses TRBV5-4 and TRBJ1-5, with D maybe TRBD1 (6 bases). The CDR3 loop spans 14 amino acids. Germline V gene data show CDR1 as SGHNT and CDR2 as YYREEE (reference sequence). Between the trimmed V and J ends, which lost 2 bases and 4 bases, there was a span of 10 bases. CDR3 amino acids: CASSFQGGNQPQHF. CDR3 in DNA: TGTGCCAGCAGCTTCCAAGGGGGTAATCAGCCCCAGCATTTT.

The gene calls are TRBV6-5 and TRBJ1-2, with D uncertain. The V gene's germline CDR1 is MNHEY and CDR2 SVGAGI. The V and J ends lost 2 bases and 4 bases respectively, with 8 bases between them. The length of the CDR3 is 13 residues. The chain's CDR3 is CASSYGEGYGYTF. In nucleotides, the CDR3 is TGTGCCAGCAGTTACGGCGAGGGCTATGGCTACACCTTC.

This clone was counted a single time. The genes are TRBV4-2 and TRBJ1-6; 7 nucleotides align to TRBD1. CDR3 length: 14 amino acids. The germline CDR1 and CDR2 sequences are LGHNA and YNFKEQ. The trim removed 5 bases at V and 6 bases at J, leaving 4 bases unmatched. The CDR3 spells CASSVYRGNSPLHF. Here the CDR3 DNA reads TGTGCCAGCAGCGTGTACAGGGGTAATTCACCCCTCCACTTT.

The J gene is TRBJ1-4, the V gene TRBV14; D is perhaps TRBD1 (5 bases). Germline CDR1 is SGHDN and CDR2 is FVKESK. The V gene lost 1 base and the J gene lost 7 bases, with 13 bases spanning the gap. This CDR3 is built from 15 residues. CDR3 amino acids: CASSQAGGDGEKLFF. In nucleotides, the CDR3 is TGTGCCAGCAGCCAAGCTGGGGGGGACGGTGAAAAACTGTTTTTT. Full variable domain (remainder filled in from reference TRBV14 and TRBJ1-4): EAGVTQFPSHSVIEKGQTVTLRCDPISGHDNLYWYRRVMGKEIKFLLHFVKESKQDESGMPNNRFLAERTGGTYSTLKVQPAELEDSGVYFCASSQAGGDGEKLFFGSGTQLSVL.

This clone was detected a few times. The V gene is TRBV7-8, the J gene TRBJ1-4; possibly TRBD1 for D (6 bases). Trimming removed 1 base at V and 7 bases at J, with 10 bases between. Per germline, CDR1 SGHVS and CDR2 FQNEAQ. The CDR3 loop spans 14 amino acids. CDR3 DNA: TGTGCCAGCAGCTTAGGTCAGGGGACTGAAAAACTGTTTTTT. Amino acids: CASSLGQGTEKLFF.

The CDR3 nucleotides read TGTGCCATCAGTGAGGACGACCTCAACAGGGCTCGCGGCTACACCTTC. Protein sequence: CAISEDDLNRARGYTF. The chain is built from TRBV10-3 and TRBJ1-2; TRBD1 is a possible D gene (6 bases). Germline CDR1 is ENHRY and CDR2 is SYGVKD. The germline V and J ends were trimmed by 2 bases and 8 bases, with 21 bases remaining between them. The CDR3 spans 16 residues.

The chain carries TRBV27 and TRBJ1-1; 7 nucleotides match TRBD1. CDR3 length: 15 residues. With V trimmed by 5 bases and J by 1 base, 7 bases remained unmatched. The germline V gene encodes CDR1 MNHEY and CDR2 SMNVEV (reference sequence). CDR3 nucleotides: TGTGCCAGCAGTGTCGAATCAGGGGGGAACACTGAAGCTTTCTTT. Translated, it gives CASSVESGGNTEAFF.

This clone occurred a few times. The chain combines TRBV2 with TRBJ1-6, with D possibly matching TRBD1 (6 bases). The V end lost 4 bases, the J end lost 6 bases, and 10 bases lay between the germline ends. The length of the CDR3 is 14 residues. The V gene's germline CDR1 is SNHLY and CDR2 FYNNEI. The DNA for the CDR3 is TGTGCCAGCAGTGTGAGAGGGGGTAATTCACCCCTCCACTTT. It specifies CASSVRGGNSPLHF.

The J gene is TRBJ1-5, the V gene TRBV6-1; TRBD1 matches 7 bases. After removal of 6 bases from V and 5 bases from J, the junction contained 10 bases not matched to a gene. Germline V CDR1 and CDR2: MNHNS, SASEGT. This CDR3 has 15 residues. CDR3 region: CASRFRDRPDQPQHF. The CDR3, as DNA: TGTGCCAGCAGGTTCCGGGACAGACCCGATCAGCCCCAGCATTTT.

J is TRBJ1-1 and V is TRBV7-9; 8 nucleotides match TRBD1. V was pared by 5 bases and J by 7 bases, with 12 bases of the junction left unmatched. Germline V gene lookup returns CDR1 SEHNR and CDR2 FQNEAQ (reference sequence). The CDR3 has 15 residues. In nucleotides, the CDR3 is TGTGCCAGCAGCCCCTCATGGACAGGGAGTGGTGAAGCTTTCTTT. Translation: CASSPSWTGSGEAFF.